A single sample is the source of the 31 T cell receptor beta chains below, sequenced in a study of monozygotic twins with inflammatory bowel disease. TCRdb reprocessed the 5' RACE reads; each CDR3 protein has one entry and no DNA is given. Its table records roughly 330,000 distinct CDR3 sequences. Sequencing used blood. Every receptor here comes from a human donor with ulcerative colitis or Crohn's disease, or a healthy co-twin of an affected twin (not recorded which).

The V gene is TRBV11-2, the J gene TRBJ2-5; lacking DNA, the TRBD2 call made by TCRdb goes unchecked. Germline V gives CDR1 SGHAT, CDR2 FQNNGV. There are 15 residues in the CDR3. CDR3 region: CASSPGLTLKETQYF.

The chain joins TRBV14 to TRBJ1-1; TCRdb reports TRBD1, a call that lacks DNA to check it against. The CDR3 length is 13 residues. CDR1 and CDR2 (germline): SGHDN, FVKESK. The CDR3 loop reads CASSQGVNTEAFF. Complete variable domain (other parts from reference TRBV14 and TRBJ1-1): EAGVTQFPSHSVIEKGQTVTLRCDPISGHDNLYWYRRVMGKEIKFLLHFVKESKQDESGMPNNRFLAERTGGTYSTLKVQPAELEDSGVYFCASSQGVNTEAFFGQGTRLTVV.

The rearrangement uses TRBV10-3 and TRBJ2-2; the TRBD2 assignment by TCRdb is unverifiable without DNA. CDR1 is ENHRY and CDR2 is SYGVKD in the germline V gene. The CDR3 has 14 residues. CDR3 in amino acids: CTISDETSAGELFF.

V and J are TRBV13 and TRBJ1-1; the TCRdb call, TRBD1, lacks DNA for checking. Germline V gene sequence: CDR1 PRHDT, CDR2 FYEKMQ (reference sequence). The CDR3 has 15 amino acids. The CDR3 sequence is CASSPPRDRSRLAFF.

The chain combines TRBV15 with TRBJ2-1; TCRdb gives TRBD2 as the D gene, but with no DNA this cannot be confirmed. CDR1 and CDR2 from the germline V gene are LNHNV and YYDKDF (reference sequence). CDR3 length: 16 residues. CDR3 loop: CATSRDSSGSWDEQFF.

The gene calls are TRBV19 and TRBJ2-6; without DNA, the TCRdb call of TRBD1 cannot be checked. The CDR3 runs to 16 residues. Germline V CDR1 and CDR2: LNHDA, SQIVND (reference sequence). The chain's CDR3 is CASSSRDRAISNVLTF.

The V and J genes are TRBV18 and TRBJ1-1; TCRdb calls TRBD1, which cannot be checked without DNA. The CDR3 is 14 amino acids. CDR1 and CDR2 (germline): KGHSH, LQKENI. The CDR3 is CASSPWGSNTEAFF.

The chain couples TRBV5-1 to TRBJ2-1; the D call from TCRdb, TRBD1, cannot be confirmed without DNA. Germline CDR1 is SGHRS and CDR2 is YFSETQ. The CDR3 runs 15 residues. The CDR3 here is CASSGDGLIMDEQFF.

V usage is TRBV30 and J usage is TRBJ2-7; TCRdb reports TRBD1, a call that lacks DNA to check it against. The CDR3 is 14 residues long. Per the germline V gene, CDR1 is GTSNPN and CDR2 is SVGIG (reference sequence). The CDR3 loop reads CAWSRGAQLYEQYF.

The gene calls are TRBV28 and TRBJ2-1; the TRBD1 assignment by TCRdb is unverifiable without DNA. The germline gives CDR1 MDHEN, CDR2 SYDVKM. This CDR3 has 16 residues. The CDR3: CASSSRGQVYWDEQFF.

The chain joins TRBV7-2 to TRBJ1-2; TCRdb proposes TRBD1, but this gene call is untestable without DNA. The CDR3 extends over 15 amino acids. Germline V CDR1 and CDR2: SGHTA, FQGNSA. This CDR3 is CASRWTGDFIGGYTF.

CDR3 residues: CASSLAPLDRELFF. The chain has TRBV11-2 and TRBJ2-2. Germline V gene sequence: CDR1 SGHAT, CDR2 FQNNGV. The CDR3 totals 14 residues.

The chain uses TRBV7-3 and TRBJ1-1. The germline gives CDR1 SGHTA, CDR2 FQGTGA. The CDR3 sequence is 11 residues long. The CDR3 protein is CASSFLIEAFF.

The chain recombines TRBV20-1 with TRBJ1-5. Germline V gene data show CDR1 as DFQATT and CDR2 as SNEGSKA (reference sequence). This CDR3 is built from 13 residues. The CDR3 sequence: CSAKDSSNQPQHF.

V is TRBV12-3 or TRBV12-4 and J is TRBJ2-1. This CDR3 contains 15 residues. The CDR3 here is CASSSFVSSYNEQFF.

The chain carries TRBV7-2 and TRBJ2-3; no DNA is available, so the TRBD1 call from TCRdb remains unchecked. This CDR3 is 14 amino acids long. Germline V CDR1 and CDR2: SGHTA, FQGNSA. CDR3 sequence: CASSWGGATDTQYF.

The CDR3 reads CASSSGVESYNEQFF. V is TRBV7-9 and J is TRBJ2-1; the TCRdb call, TRBD1, lacks DNA for checking. The CDR3 consists of 15 residues. CDR1 is SEHNR and CDR2 is FQNEAQ in the germline V gene (reference sequence). The full variable domain, its missing parts supplied by reference TRBV7-9 and TRBJ2-1, is DTGVSQNPRHKITKRGQNVTFRCDPISEHNRLYWYRQTLGQGPEFLTYFQNEAQLEKSRLLSDRFSAERPKGSFSTLEIQRTEQGDSAMYLCASSSGVESYNEQFFGPGTRLTVL.

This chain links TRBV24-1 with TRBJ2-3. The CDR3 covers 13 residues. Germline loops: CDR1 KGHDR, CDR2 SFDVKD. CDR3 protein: CATSDLITDTQYF.

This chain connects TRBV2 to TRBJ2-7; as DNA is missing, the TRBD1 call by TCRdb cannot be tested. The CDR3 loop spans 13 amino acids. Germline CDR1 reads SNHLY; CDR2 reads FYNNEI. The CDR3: CASTDGGFHEQYF.

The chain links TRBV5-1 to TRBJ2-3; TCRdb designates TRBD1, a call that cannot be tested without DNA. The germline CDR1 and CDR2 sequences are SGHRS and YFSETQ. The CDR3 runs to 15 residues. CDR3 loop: CASSLRGVSTDTQYF.

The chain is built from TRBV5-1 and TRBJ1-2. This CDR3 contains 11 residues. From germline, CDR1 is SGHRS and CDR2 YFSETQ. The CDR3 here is CASSLDSGYTF.

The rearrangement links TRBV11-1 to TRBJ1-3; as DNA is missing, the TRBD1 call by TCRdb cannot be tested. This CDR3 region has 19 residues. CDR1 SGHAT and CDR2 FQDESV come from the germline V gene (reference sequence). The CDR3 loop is CASSLGHRTGDTSGNTIYF.

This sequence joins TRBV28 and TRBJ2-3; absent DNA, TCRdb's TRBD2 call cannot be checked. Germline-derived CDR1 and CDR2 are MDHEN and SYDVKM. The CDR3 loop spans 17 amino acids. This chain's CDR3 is CASSLFTPGTREDTQYF. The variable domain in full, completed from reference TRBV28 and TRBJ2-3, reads DVKVTQSSRYLVKRTGEKVFLECVQDMDHENMFWYRQDPGLGLRLIYFSYDVKMKEKGDIPEGYSVSREKKERFSLILESASTNQTSMYLCASSLFTPGTREDTQYFGPGTRLTVL.

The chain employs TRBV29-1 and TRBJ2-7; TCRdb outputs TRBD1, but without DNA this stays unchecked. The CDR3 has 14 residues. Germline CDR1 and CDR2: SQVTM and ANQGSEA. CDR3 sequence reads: CSVPAPTGGNEQYF.

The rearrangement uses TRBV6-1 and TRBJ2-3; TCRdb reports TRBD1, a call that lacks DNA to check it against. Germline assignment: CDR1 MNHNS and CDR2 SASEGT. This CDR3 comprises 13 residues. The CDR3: CASAKRGWDTQYF.

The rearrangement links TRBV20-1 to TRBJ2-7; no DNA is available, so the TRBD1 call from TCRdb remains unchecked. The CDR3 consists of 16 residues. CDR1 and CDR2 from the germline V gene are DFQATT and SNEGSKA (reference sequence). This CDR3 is CSARGFWDNVSYEQYF.

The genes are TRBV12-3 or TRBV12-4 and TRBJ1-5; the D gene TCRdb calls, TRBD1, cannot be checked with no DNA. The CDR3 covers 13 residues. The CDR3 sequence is CASSFRDGGPQHF.

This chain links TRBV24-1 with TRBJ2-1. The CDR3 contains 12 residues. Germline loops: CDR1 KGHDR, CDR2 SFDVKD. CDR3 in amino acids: CATSSEYNEQFF.

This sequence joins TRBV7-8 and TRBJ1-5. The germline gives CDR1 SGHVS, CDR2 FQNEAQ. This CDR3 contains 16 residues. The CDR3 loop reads CASSPKAGVGNQPQHF.

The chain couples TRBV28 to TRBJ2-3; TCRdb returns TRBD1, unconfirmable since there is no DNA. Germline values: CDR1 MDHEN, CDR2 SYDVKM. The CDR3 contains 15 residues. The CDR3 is CASRWRSQGPDTQYF.

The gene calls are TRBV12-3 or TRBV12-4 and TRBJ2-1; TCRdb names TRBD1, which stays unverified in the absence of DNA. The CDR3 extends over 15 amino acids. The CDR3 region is CASRRPGVVVDEQFF.